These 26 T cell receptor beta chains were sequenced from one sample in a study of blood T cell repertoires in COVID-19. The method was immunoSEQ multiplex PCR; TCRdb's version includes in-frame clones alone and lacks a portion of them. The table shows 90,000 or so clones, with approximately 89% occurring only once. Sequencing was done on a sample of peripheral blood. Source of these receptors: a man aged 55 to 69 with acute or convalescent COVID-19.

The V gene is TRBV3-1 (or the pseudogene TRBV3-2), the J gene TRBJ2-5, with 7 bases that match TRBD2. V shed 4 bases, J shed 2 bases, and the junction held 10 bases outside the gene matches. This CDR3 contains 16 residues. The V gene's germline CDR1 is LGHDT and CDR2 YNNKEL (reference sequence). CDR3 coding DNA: TGTGCCAGCAGCCCCTGGGGAGGGGACGGACAAGAGACCCAGTACTTC. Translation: CASSPWGGDGQETQYF.

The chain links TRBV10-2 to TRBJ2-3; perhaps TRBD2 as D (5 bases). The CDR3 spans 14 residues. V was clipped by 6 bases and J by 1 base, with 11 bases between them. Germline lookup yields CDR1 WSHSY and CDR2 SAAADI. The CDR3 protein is CASRAEAGTDTQYF. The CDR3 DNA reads TGCGCCAGCAGGGCGGAGGCTGGCACAGATACGCAGTATTTT.

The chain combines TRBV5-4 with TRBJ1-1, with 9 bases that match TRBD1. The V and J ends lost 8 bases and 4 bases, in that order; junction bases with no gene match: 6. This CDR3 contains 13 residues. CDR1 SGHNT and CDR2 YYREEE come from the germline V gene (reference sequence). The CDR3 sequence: CASLDRGGTEAFF. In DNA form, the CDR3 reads TGTGCCAGTTTAGACAGGGGGGGCACTGAAGCTTTCTTT. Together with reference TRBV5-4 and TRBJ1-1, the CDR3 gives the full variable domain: ETGVTQSPTHLIKTRGQQVTLRCSSQSGHNTVSWYQQALGQGPQFIFQYYREEENGRGNFPPRFSGLQFPNYSSELNVNALELDDSALYLCASLDRGGTEAFFGQGTRLTVV.

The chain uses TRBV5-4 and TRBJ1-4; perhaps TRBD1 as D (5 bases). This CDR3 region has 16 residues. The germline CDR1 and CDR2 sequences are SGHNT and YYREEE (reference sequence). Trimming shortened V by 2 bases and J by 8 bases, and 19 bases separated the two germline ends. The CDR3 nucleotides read TGTGCCAGCAGCTTATCCAGGGTCACCGCGGGGGAAAAACTGTTTTTT. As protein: CASSLSRVTAGEKLFF. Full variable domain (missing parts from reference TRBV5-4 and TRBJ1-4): ETGVTQSPTHLIKTRGQQVTLRCSSQSGHNTVSWYQQALGQGPQFIFQYYREEENGRGNFPPRFSGLQFPNYSSELNVNALELDDSALYLCASSLSRVTAGEKLFFGSGTQLSVL.

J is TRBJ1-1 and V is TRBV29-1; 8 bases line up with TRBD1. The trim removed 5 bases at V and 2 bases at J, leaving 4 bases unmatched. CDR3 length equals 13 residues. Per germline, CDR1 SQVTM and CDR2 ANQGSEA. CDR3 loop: CSVLTGGNTEAFF. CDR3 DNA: TGCAGCGTTCTTACAGGGGGTAACACTGAAGCTTTCTTT.

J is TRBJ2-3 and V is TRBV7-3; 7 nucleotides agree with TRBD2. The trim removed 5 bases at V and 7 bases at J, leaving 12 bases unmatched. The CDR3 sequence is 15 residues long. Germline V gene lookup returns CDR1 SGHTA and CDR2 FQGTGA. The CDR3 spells CASSPGRASRNTQYF. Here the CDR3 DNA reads TGTGCCAGCAGCCCGGGGAGGGCGAGTAGAAATACGCAGTATTTT.

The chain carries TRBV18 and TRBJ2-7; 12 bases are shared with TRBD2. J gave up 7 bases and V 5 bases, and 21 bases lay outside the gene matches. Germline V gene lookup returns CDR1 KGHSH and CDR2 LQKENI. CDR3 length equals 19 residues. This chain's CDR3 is CASSGQQGRTSGANGEQYF. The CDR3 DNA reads TGTGCCAGCTCAGGGCAACAAGGGAGGACTAGCGGGGCGAATGGAGAGCAGTACTTC.

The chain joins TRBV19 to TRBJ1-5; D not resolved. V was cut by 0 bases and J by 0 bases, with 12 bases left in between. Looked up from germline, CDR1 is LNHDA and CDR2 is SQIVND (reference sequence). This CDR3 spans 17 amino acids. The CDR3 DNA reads TGTGCCAGTAGTATAGAGGTCTCCGGGAATAGCAATCAGCCCCAGCATTTT. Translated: CASSIEVSGNSNQPQHF.

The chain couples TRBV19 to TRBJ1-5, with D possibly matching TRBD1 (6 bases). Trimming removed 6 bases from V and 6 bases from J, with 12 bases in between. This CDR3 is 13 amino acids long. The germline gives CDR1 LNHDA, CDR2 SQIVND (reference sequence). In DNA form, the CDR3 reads TGTGCCAGTAGGTACAGGGAGGGTCAGCCCCAGCATTTT. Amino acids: CASRYREGQPQHF.

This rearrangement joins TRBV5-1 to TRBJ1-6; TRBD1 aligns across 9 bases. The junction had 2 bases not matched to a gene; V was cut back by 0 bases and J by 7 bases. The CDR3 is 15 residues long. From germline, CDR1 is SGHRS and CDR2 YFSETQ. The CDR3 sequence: CASSLEGQGNSPLHF. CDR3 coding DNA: TGCGCCAGCAGCTTGGAGGGACAGGGAAATTCACCCCTCCACTTT.

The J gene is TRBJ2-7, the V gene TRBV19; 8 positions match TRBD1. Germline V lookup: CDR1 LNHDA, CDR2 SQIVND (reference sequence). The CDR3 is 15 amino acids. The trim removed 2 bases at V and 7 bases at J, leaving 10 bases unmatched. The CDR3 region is CASSILSPGGGEQYF. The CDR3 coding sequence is TGTGCCAGTAGTATATTGTCGCCAGGGGGCGGTGAGCAGTACTTC.

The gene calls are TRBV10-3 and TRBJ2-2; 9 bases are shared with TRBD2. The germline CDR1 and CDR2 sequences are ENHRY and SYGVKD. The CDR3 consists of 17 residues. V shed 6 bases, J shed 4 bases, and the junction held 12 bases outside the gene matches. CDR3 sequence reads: CAIRGGVAGVITGELFF. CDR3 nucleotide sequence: TGTGCCATCAGGGGGGGAGTAGCGGGAGTAATCACCGGGGAGCTGTTTTTT.

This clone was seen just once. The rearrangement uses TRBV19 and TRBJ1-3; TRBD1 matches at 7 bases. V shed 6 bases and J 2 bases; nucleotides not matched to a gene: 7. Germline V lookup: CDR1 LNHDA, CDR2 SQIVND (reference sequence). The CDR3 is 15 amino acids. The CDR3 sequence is CASSLDRETGNTIYF. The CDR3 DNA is TGTGCCAGTAGCCTCGACAGGGAAACTGGAAACACCATATATTTT.

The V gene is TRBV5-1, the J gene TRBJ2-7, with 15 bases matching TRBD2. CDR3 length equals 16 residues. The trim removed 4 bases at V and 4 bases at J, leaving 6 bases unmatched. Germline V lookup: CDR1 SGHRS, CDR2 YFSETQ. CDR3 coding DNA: TGCGCCAGCAGCACCGGACTAGCGGGAGGGGTGTACGAGCAGTACTTC. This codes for CASSTGLAGGVYEQYF.

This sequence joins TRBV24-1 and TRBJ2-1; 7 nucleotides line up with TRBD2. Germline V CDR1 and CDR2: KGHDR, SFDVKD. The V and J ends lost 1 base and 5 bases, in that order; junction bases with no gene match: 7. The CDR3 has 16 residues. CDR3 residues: CATSDFGREHDNEQFF. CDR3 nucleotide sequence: TGTGCCACCAGTGATTTCGGGCGGGAGCACGACAATGAGCAGTTCTTC.

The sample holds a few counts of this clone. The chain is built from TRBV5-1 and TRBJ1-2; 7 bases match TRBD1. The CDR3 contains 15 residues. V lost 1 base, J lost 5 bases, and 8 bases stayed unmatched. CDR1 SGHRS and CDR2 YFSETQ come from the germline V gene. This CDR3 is CASSLIGGDGYGYTF. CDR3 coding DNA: TGCGCCAGCAGCTTGATAGGGGGCGACGGTTATGGCTACACCTTC.

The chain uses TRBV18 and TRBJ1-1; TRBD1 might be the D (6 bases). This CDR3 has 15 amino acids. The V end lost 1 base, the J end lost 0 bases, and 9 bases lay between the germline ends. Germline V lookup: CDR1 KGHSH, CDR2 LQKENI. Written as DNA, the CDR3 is TGTGCCAGCTCACCACAGGGGGTCATGAACACTGAAGCTTTCTTT. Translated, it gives CASSPQGVMNTEAFF. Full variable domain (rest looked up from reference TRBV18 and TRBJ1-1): NAGVMQNPRHLVRRRGQEARLRCSPMKGHSHVYWYRQLPEEGLKFMVYLQKENIIDESGMPKERFSAEFPKEGPSILRIQQVVRGDSAAYFCASSPQGVMNTEAFFGQGTRLTVV.

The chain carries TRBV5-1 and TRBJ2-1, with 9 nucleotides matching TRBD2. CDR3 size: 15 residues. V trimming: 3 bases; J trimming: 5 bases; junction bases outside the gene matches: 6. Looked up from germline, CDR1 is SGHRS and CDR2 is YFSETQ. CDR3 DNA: TGCGCCAGCAGCTCAGCGGGGGGAGGCCACAATGAGCAGTTCTTC. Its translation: CASSSAGGGHNEQFF.

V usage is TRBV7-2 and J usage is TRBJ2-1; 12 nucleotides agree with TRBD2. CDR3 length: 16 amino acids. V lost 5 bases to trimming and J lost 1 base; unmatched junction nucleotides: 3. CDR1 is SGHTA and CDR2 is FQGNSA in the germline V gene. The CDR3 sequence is CASSETSGGSYNEQFF. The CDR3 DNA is TGTGCCAGCAGCGAAACTAGCGGGGGGTCCTACAATGAGCAGTTCTTC.

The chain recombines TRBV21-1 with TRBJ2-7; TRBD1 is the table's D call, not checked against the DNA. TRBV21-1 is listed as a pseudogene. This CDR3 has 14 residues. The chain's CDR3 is CASSKPPRLGRVYF. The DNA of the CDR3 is TGTGCCAGCAGCAAACCCCCCCGACTGGGCAGGGTATACTTC.

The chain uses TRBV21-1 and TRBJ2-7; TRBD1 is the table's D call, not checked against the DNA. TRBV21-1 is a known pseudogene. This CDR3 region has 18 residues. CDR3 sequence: CASSKVRTRLYFSYEQYF. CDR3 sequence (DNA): TGTGCCAGCAGCAAAGTTCGGACACGGCTTTATTTCTCCTACGAGCAGTACTTC.

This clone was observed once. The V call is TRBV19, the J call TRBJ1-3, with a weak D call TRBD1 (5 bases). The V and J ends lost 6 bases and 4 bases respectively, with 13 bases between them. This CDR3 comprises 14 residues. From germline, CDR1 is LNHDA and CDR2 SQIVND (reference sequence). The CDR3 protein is CASSQGGSGNTIYF. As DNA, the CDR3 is TGTGCCAGTAGCCAGGGTGGATCAGGAAACACCATATATTTT.

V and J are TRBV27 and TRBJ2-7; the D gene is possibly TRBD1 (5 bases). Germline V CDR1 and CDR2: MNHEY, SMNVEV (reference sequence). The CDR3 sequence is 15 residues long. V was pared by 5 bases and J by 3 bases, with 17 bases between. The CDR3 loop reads CASSLRTSQYYEQYF. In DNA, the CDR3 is TGTGCCAGCAGTCTCCGGACATCCCAATACTACGAGCAGTACTTC.

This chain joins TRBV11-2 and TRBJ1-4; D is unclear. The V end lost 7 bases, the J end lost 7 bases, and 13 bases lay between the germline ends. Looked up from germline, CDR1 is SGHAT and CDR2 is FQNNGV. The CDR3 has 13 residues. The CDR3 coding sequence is TGTGCCAGCACCCGGCGGGCAGGTGAAAAACTGTTTTTT. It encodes CASTRRAGEKLFF.

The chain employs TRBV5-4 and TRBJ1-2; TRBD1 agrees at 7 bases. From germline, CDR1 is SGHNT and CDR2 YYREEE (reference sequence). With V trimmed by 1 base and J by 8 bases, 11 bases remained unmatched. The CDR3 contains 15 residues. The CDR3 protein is CASSLKGTAAQGYTF. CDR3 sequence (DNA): TGTGCCAGCAGCTTGAAAGGGACAGCGGCTCAGGGCTACACCTTC.

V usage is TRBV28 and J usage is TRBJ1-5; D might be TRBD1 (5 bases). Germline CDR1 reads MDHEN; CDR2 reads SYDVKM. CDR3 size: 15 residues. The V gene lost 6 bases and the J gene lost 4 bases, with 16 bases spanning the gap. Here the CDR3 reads CASRVVSGRNQPQHF. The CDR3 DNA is TGTGCCAGCAGGGTCGTTTCAGGGAGGAATCAGCCCCAGCATTTT.